The 13 T cell receptor beta chains below come from one sample, sequenced in a study of blood T cell repertoires in COVID-19. Sequenced by immunoSEQ multiplex PCR; TCRdb stores in-frame clones only, minus some. The sample lists about 250,000 clones, 80% to 90% occurring once. Sequencing input: PBMCs or T cells enriched from blood (not recorded which). These receptors were taken from a woman under 30 who had recovered from COVID-19.

The rearrangement joins TRBV13 to TRBJ1-5; the D gene is possibly TRBD1 (5 bases). V was clipped by 0 bases and J by 7 bases, with 13 bases between them. Germline lookup yields CDR1 PRHDT and CDR2 FYEKMQ (reference sequence). This CDR3 is 15 amino acids long. CDR3 bases: TGTGCCAGCAGCTTAGGAAAGGGACTCGCGCAGCCCCAGCATTTT. It translates to CASSLGKGLAQPQHF. The full variable domain, its missing parts supplied by reference TRBV13 and TRBJ1-5, is AAGVIQSPRHLIKEKRETATLKCYPIPRHDTVYWYQQGPGQDPQFLISFYEKMQSDKGSIPDRFSAQQFSDYHSELNMSSLELGDSALYFCASSLGKGLAQPQHFGDGTRLSIL.

The DNA of the CDR3 is TGTGCCTGGAGCCGGGACAGGTCCCACTATGGCTACACCTTC. Amino acid sequence: CAWSRDRSHYGYTF. J is TRBJ1-2 and V is TRBV30; TRBD1 agrees at 8 bases. The CDR3 is 14 residues long. Germline trimming cut 3 bases from V and 3 bases from J; bases unmatched to any gene: 6. Germline-derived CDR1 and CDR2 are GTSNPN and SVGIG (reference sequence).

J is TRBJ1-4 and V is TRBV5-1, with D possibly matching TRBD1 (6 bases). The CDR3 runs 17 residues. The V end was cut by 1 base, the J end by 0 bases, with 13 bases between. Per germline, CDR1 SGHRS and CDR2 YFSETQ. CDR3 sequence: CASSLTGIAATNEKLFF. CDR3 DNA: TGCGCCAGCAGCTTGACAGGGATAGCCGCAACTAATGAAAAACTGTTTTTT. Full variable domain (missing parts from reference TRBV5-1 and TRBJ1-4): KAGVTQTPRYLIKTRGQQVTLSCSPISGHRSVSWYQQTPGQGLQFLFEYFSETQRNKGNFPGRFSGRQFSNSRSEMNVSTLELGDSALYLCASSLTGIAATNEKLFFGSGTQLSVL.

The rearrangement joins TRBV10-2 to TRBJ1-1; 11 bases align to TRBD1. The J segment lost 6 bases and the V segment lost 4 bases, leaving 7 bases of the junction unmatched. Per germline, CDR1 WSHSY and CDR2 SAAADI. The CDR3 consists of 15 residues. The CDR3 protein is CASSGSGTGGAEAFF. In DNA, the CDR3 is TGCGCCAGCAGTGGATCCGGGACAGGGGGAGCTGAAGCTTTCTTT.

The J gene is TRBJ1-5, the V gene TRBV7-2, with 8 bases matching TRBD1. Germline V gene data show CDR1 as SGHTA and CDR2 as FQGNSA. The ends lost 4 bases at V and 2 bases at J; junction bases unmatched: 4. There are 15 residues in the CDR3. The CDR3 spells CASSYGQGGNQPQHF. The CDR3 coding sequence is TGTGCCAGCAGCTACGGACAGGGTGGCAATCAGCCCCAGCATTTT.

This clone showed up just once. This CDR3 is CASSSGQSSRADTQYF. CDR3 coding DNA: TGTGCCAGCAGTTCCGGACAGTCGTCTCGGGCAGATACGCAGTATTTT. The rearrangement uses TRBV28 and TRBJ2-3; weak D call: TRBD1 (6 bases). The germline CDR1 and CDR2 sequences are MDHEN and SYDVKM. This CDR3 region has 16 residues. V shed 4 bases and J shed 4 bases, with 18 bases lying between them.

The CDR3: CASSLYSSEDTEAFF. Here the CDR3 DNA reads TGCGCCAGCAGCTTGTATTCATCTGAGGACACTGAAGCTTTCTTT. V is TRBV5-1 and J is TRBJ1-1, with D unclear. Germline-derived CDR1 and CDR2 are SGHRS and YFSETQ. The V end lost 1 base, the J end lost 3 bases, and 13 bases lay between the germline ends. CDR3 length equals 15 residues.

V gene TRBV10-1 combines with J gene TRBJ2-5; 10 nucleotides line up with TRBD2. Germline CDR1 is WNHNN and CDR2 is SYGVQD (reference sequence). J lost 3 bases, V lost 2 bases, and 6 bases had no gene match. The CDR3 has 16 residues. The CDR3 DNA follows: TGCGCCAGCAGTGAGCTAGCGGGGGCCGTAAAAGAGACCCAGTACTTC. Amino acid sequence: CASSELAGAVKETQYF.

CDR3 nucleotide sequence: TGTGCCAGCAGCCCCTGGCGGGGCCGGGAGACCCAGTACTTC. Translation: CASSPWRGRETQYF. The V gene is TRBV5-4, the J gene TRBJ2-5, with a weak D call TRBD2 (6 bases). The CDR3 covers 14 residues. Trimming pared 4 bases from V and 5 bases from J, leaving 15 bases between. Per the germline V gene, CDR1 is SGHNT and CDR2 is YYREEE (reference sequence).

This clone was seen just once. The chain carries TRBV2 and TRBJ2-7, with 8 bases aligning to TRBD1. J lost 4 bases, V lost 11 bases, and 16 bases had no gene match. The V gene's germline CDR1 is SNHLY and CDR2 FYNNEI. The CDR3 runs to 15 residues. The CDR3: CAQPLGRGRVYEQYF. CDR3 in DNA: TGTGCCCAACCCCTGGGCAGGGGGCGCGTATACGAGCAGTACTTC.

The V and J genes are TRBV9 and TRBJ2-7, with 10 bases that match TRBD1. CDR1 SGDLS and CDR2 YYNGEE come from the germline V gene. The CDR3 sequence is 14 residues long. The V and J ends lost 5 bases and 7 bases, in that order; junction bases with no gene match: 9. CDR3 sequence (DNA): TGTGCCAGCAGTCCCTCCGGGACAGGGGTTGAGCAGTACTTC. It specifies CASSPSGTGVEQYF.

The CDR3: CAISFQGYNEQFF. In DNA form, the CDR3 reads TGTGCCATCAGTTTCCAGGGCTACAATGAGCAGTTCTTC. The V gene is TRBV10-3, the J gene TRBJ2-1; D may be TRBD1 (5 bases). CDR1 is ENHRY and CDR2 is SYGVKD in the germline V gene. The CDR3 runs to 13 residues. Trimming took 5 bases from V and 3 from J, leaving 8 bases between them.

J is TRBJ2-5 and V is TRBV10-2, with D unclear. Trimming left V 0 bases short and J 2 bases short, with 7 bases between. The CDR3 loop spans 14 amino acids. Germline values: CDR1 WSHSY, CDR2 SAAADI. The CDR3 region has the DNA TGCGCCAGCAGTGAGTCGGGCCGACAAGAGACCCAGTACTTC. Translation gives CASSESGRQETQYF.